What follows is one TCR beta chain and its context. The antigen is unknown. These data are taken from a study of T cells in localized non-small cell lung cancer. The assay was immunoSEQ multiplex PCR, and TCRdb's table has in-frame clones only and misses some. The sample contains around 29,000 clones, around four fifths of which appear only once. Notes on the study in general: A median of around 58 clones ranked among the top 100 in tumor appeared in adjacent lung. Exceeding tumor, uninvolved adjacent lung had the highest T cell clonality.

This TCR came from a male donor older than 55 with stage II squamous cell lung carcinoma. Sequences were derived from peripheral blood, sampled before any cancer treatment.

As DNA, the CDR3 is TGTGCCTGGAGTGTACGGGGGGCGTTAAGTAGGAACTATGGCTACACCTTC. Translating it yields CAWSVRGALSRNYGYTF. V usage is TRBV30 and J usage is TRBJ1-2, with D maybe TRBD1 (6 bases). The length of the CDR3 is 17 residues. V lost 0 bases to trimming and J lost 2 bases, with 19 bases between them. Germline V gives CDR1 GTSNPN, CDR2 SVGIG (reference sequence).